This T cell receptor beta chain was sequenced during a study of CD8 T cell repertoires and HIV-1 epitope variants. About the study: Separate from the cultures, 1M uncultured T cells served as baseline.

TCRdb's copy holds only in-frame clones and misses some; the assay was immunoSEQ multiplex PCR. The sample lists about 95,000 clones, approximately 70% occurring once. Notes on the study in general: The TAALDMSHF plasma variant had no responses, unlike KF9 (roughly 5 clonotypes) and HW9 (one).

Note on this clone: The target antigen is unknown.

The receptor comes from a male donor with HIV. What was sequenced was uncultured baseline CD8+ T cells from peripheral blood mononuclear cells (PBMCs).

The CDR3 here is CASSLDGTQPETQYF. Written as DNA, the CDR3 is TGTGCCAGCAGCTTAGATGGGACCCAGCCGGAGACCCAGTACTTC. The V gene is TRBV7-2, the J gene TRBJ2-5; either TRBD1 or TRBD2 may supply D (5 bases each). This CDR3 comprises 15 residues. CDR1 is SGHTA, CDR2 FQGNSA, per germline. Between the trimmed V and J ends, which lost 1 base and 5 bases, there was a span of 14 bases.